Reported below is one TCR beta chain. This clone was observed a single time. Its recognized antigen is unknown. No per-base quality is available; no much larger clone lies one base away. The data belong to a study of shared clonotypes between healthy human individuals (dated by TCRdb to 2019 to 2021). Regarding the research as a whole: A couple of women and three men aged 18 to 49 years were included in the cohort. Per donor, leukapheresis produced somewhere between about 0.9 and 9.5 billion PBMCs. Blood TCR repertoires of about five healthy adults were deeply sequenced to estimate repertoire size and the extent of clonotype sharing between individuals. To increase sequencing depth and limit assay-specific biases, different laboratories used diverse techniques to prepare libraries and sequence TCR repertoires. Per donor, three plates each were used for CD4 naive and CD4 memory, two for CD8 naive, and one for CD8 memory.

TCR CDR3 regions were amplified from genomic DNA by multiplex PCR using the deep immunoSEQ assay. Genomic DNA extracted from each cell subset was distributed evenly over all wells of several immunoSEQ 96-well plates, and each plate served as one replicate. For sorted subsets, around 200 ng genomic DNA, equal to tens of thousands of T cell genomes, was loaded into each replicate PCR. Purified libraries were measured with a Qubit 3.0 fluorometer, size-checked on a Bioanalyzer 2100, and measured again with the KAPA Library Quantification kit. Every immunoSEQ 96-well plate was sequenced on a separate single-read 150-cycle Illumina NextSeq 550 flow cell. The original methods were these. Because the immunoSEQ output included only junctional sequences and no quality scores, the filtering could not be the same as the filtering used for full-length reads. To assign V/J genes and CDR3, sequences were annotated using PyIR, a Python wrapper for IgBLAST v1.9, with IMGT germline references. Reads were removed for weak V/J assignments (E-value above 1e-6), missing CDR3, stop codons, out-of-frame junctions, or ambiguous translated residues. V3J clonotypes were defined as sequences sharing an identical inferred V gene, J gene, and CDR3 amino acid sequence. To compute the percentage overlap between repertoires, the number of shared unique clonotypes was divided by the size of the smaller repertoire. Richness of each repertoire was evaluated using RTK rarefaction, the Chao1 estimator, and Recon v2.1 estimates of unobserved clonotypes. OLGA was used to compute generation probabilities for all TCRbeta clonotypes that the gDNA method yielded from a handful of donors. The source is immuneACCESS, and TCRdb retained only in-frame sequences with V and J called. Part of the clones is not carried over; for the studies checked, unresolved V genes explain less than half of this, and the remainder is unexplained. That table gives V, J and clone size, and the DNA gave D and trimming. The table for this sample lists about 2 million clones; less than 95% of them were counted only once. The ten largest make up roughly 1% of the sample.

Compared with germline, V lacks 0 bases and J lacks 8 bases; bases without a gene match: 6. CDR1 and CDR2 are drawn from the germline V gene: MNHEY, SVGAGI. From cysteine to phenylalanine, the CDR3 is 14 amino acids long. The read is trimmed to its CDR3 DNA, 42 bases read in frame from base 1. Study-wide conclusions, independent of this receptor: Incomplete sequencing was indicated by rarefaction of sorted-subset datasets, despite the large sequencing depth. Compared with non-shared clonotypes, the clonotypes found in all four sorted-subset donors had higher generation probabilities. Sampling was limited to blood, and TCR repertoires in tissue likely differ from TCR repertoires in blood. Larger estimated clonotype richness was generally found for naive subsets than for memory subsets. Around 5% of naive CD4, roughly 3.5% of naive CD8, 2.3% of memory CD4, and less than 0.45% of memory CD8 clonotypes were shared across several donors. Because the study included a small number of donors, the genetic and exposure-history diversity represented was limited. Pairwise subsampling led to the expectation that sequencing depth would affect the degree of clonotype sharing among donors.

CD8 naive samples consisted of CD45RO-negative cells that were positively selected for CCR7, yielding a CD45RA+CCR7+ population without TemRA cells. Donors were healthy HIV-negative adults with no recently reported acute infections or vaccinations. All donors were Caucasian adults living in Nashville, Tennessee, USA. Blood was collected by leukapheresis, and PBMCs were isolated by Ficoll-Histopaque density gradient centrifugation and then cryopreserved in liquid nitrogen vapor phase. Purity and quantity of every magnetically sorted T cell population were checked by analytical flow cytometry. From each sorted fraction, genomic DNA was isolated and quantified by UV absorbance on a Nanodrop 2000c.

The TCR comes from a man in his late teens or twenties in good health. The source material was naive CD8+ T cells sorted from blood. Reading the label with the study, this specimen's cell subset or site is: CD45RA+CCR7+. Here the chain combines TRBV6-5 and TRBJ1-1, with TRBD1 matching 7 junction bases. The CDR3 protein sequence reads: CASSYSGGGMEAFF. The DNA sequence is TGTGCCAGCAGTTACTCAGGAGGGGGCATGGAAGCTTTCTTT.